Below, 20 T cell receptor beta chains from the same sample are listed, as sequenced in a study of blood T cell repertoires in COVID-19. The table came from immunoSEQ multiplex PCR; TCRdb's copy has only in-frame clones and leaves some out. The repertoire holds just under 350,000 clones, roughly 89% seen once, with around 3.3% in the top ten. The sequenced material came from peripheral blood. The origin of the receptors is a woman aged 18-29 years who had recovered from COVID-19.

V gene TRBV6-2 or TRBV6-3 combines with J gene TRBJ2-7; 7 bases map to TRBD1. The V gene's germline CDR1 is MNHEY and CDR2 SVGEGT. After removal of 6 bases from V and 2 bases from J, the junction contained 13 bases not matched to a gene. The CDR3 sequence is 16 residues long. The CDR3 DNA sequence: TGTGCCAGCAGGCCTAGCACAGGGGTGAGTACCTACGAGCAGTACGTC. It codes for CASRPSTGVSTYEQYV.

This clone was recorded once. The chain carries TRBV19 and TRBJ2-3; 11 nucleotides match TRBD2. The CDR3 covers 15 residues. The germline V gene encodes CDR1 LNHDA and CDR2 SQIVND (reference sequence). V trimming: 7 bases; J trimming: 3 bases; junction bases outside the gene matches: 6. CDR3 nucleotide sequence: TGTGCCAGTAAATGGGGACTAGCGGAGACAGATACGCAGTATTTT. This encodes CASKWGLAETDTQYF.

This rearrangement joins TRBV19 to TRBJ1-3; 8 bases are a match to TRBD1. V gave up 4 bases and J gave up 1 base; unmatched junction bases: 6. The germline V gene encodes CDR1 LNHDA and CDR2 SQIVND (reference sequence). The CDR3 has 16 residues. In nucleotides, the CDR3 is TGTGCCAGTAGTAGGACAGGGATTCGTTCTGGAAACACCATATATTTT. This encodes CASSRTGIRSGNTIYF.

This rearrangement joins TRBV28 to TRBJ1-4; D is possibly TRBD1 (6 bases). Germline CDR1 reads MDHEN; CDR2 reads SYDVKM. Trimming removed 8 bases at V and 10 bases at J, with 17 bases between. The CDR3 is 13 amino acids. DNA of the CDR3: TGTGCCAGCCTGCCGCCGGAAGGGGGAAAACTGTTTTTT. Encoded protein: CASLPPEGGKLFF.

In DNA form, the CDR3 reads TGTGCCAGCAGTGGGACTCACCAAGAGACCCAGTACTTC. Encoded protein: CASSGTHQETQYF. The chain employs TRBV2 and TRBJ2-5; perhaps TRBD2 as D (5 bases). CDR3 size: 13 residues. V shed 4 bases and J shed 0 bases, with 6 bases lying between them. Germline V lookup: CDR1 SNHLY, CDR2 FYNNEI.

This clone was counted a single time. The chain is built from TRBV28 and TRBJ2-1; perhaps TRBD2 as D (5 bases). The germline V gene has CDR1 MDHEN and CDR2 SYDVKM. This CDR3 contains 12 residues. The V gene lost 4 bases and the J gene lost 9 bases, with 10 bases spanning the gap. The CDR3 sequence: CASSSRGSEQFF. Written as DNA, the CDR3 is TGTGCCAGCAGTTCAAGAGGGAGTGAGCAGTTCTTC.

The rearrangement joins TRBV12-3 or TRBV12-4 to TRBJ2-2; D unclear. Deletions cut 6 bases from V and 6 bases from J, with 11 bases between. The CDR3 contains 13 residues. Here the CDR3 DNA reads TGTGCCAGCAGCCCCCTTCCGGCCGGGGAGCTGTTTTTT. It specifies CASSPLPAGELFF.

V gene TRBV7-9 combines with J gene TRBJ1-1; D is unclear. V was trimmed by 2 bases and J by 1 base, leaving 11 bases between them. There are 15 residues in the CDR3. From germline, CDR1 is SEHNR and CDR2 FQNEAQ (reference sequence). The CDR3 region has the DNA TGTGCCAGCAGCTTATATCCGAACAGGAACACTGAAGCTTTCTTT. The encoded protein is CASSLYPNRNTEAFF.

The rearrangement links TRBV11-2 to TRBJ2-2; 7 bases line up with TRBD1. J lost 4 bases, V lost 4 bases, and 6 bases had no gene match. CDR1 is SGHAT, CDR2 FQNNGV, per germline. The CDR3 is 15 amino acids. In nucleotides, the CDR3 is TGTGCCAGCAGCTCCCCCAGGGGGATCACCGGGGAGCTGTTTTTT. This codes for CASSSPRGITGELFF.

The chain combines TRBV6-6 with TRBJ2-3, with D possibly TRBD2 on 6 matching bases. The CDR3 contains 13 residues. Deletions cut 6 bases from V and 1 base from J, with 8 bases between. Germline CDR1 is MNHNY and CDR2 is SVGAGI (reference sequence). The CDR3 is CASRGGGTDTQYF. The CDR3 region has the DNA TGTGCCAGCAGGGGCGGGGGCACAGATACGCAGTATTTT.

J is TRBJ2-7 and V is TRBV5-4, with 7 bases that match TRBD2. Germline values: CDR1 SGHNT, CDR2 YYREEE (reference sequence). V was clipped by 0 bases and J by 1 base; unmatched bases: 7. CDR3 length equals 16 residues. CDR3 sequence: CASSLAGGGRSYEQYV. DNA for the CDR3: TGTGCCAGCAGCTTGGCGGGCGGGGGACGGTCCTACGAGCAGTACGTC.

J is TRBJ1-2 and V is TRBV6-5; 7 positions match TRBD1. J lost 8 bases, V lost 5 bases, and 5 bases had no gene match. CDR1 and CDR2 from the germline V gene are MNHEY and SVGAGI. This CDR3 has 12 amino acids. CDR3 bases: TGTGCCAGCAGTAAAACAGGGGCGGGCTACACCTTC. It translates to CASSKTGAGYTF.

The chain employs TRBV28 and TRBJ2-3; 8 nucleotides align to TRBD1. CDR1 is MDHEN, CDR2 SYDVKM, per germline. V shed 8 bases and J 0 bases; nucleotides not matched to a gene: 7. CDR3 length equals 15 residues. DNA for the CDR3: TGTGCCAGCGCCGGACAGGGTTTCAGCACAGATACGCAGTATTTT. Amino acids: CASAGQGFSTDTQYF.

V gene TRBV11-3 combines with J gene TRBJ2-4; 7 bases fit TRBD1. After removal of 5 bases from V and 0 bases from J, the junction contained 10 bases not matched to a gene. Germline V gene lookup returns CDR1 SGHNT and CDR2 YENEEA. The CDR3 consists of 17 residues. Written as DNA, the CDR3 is TGTGCCAGCAGCGGGTGGGACAGCCACCTAGCCAAAAACATTCAGTACTTC. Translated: CASSGWDSHLAKNIQYF.

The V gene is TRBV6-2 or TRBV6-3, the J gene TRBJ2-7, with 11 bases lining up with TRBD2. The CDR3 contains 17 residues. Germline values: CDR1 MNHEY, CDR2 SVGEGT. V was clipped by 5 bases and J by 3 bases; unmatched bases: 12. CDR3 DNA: TGTGCCAGCAGTGCGGGTCCTCTAGCGGGAGGATACTACGAGCAGTACGTC. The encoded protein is CASSAGPLAGGYYEQYV.

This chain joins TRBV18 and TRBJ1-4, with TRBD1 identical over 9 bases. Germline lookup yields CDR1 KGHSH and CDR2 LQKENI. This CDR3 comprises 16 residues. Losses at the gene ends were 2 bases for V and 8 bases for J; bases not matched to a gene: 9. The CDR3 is CASSPLPGQGHEKLFF. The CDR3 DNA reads TGTGCCAGCTCACCATTACCGGGACAGGGTCACGAAAAACTGTTTTTT. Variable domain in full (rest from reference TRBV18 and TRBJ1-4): NAGVMQNPRHLVRRRGQEARLRCSPMKGHSHVYWYRQLPEEGLKFMVYLQKENIIDESGMPKERFSAEFPKEGPSILRIQQVVRGDSAAYFCASSPLPGQGHEKLFFGSGTQLSVL.

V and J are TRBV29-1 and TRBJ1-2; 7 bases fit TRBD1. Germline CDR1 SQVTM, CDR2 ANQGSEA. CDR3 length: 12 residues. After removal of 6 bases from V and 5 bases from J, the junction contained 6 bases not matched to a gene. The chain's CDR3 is CSVWDRLYGYTF. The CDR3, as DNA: TGCAGCGTCTGGGACAGATTATATGGCTACACCTTC.

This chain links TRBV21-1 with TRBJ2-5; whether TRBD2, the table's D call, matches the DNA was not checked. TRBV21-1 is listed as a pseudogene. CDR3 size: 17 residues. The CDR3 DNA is TGTGCCAGCAGCAAAGCCCTGGGAGGCCGCACCCAAGAGACCCAGTACTTC. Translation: CASSKALGGRTQETQYF.

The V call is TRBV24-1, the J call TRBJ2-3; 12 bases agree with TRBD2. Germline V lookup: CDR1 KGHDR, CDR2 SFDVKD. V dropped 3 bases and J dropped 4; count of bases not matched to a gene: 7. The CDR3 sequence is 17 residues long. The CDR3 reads CATSDDLAGGGADTQYF. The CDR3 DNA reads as TGTGCCACCAGTGATGACCTAGCGGGAGGGGGGGCAGATACGCAGTATTTT.

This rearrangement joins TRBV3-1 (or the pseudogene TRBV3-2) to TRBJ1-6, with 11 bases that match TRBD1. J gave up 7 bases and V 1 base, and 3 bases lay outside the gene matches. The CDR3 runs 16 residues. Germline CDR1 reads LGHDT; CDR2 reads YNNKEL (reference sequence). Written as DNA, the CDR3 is TGTGCCAGCAGCCAAGCCGGGACAGGGGGGAATTCACCCCTCCACTTT. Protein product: CASSQAGTGGNSPLHF.